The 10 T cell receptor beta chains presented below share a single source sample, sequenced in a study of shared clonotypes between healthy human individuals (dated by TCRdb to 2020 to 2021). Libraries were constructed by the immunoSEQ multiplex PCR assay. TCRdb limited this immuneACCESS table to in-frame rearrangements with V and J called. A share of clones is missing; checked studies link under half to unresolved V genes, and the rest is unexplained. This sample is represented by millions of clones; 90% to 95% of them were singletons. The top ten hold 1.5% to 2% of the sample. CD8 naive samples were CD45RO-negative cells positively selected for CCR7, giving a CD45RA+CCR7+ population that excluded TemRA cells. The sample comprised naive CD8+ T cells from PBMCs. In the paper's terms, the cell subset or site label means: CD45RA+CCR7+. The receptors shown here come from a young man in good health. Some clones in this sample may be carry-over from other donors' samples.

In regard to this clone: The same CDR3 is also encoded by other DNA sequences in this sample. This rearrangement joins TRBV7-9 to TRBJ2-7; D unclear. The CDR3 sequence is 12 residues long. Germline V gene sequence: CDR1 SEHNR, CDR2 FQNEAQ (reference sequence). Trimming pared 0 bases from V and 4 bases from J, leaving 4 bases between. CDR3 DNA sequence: TGTGCCAGCAGCTTAGCCCAATACGAGCAGTACTTC. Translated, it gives CASSLAQYEQYF.

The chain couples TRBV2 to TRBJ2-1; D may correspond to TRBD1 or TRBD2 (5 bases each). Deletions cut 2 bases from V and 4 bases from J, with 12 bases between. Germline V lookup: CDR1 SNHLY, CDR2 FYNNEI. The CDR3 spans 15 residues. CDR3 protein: CASSESVGTYNEQFF. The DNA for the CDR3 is TGTGCCAGCAGTGAAAGTGTCGGGACGTACAATGAGCAGTTCTTC.

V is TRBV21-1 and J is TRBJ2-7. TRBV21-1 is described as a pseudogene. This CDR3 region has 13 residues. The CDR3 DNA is TGTGCCAGCAGCCTAAAGGTGGGGTACGAGCAGTACTTC. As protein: CASSLKVGYEQYF.

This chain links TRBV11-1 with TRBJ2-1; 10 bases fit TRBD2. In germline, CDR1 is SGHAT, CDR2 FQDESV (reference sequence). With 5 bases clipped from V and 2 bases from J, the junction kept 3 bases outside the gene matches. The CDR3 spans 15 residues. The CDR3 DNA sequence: TGTGCCAGCAGCCGGCTAGCGGGGGCCTACAATGAGCAGTTCTTC. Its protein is CASSRLAGAYNEQFF.

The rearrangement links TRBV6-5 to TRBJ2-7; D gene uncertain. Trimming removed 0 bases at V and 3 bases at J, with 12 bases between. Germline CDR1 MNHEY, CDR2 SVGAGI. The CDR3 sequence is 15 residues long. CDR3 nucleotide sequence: TGTGCCAGCAGTTACTCGAATCCGGAGAGCTACGAGCAGTACTTC. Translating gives CASSYSNPESYEQYF.

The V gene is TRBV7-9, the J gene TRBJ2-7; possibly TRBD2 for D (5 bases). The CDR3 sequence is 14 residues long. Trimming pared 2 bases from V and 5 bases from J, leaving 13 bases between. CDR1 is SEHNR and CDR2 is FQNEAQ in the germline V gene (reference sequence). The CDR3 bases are TGTGCCAGCAGCTTACGCGCGGGTCTCGACGAGCAGTACTTC. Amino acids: CASSLRAGLDEQYF.

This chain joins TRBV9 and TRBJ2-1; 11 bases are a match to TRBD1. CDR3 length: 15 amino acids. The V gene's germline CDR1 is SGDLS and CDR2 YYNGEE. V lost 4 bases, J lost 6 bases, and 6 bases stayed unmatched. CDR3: CASSPPGTGGNEQFF. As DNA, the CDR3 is TGTGCCAGCAGCCCCCCCGGGACAGGGGGCAATGAGCAGTTCTTC.

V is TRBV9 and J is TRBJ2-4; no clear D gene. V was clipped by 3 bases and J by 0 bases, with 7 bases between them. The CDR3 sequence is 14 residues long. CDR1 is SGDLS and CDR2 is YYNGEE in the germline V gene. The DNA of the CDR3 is TGTGCCAGCAGCGCGACGGTAGCCAAAAACATTCAGTACTTC. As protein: CASSATVAKNIQYF.

CDR3 DNA: TGTGCCAGCAGCTTGTCTGTCCGATCCTACTACGAGCAGTACTTC. Its translation is CASSLSVRSYYEQYF. The chain couples TRBV5-8 to TRBJ2-7; the D is unclear. Germline V gives CDR1 SGHTS, CDR2 YDEGEE. This CDR3 comprises 15 residues. The V end lost 1 base, the J end lost 3 bases, and 14 bases lay between the germline ends. Filled out from reference TRBV5-8 and TRBJ2-7, the complete variable domain reads EAGVTQSPTHLIKTRGQQATLRCSPISGHTSVYWYQQALGLGLQFLLWYDEGEERNRGNFPPRFSGRQFPNYSSELNVNALELEDSALYLCASSLSVRSYYEQYFGPGTRLTVT.

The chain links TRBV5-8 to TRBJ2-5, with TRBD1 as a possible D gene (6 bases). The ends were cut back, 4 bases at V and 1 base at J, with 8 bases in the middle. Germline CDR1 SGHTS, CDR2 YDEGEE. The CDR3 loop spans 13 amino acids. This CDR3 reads CASSPDSQETQYF. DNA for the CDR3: TGTGCCAGCAGCCCGGACAGCCAAGAGACCCAGTACTTC. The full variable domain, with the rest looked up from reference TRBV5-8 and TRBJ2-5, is EAGVTQSPTHLIKTRGQQATLRCSPISGHTSVYWYQQALGLGLQFLLWYDEGEERNRGNFPPRFSGRQFPNYSSELNVNALELEDSALYLCASSPDSQETQYFGPGTRLLVL.